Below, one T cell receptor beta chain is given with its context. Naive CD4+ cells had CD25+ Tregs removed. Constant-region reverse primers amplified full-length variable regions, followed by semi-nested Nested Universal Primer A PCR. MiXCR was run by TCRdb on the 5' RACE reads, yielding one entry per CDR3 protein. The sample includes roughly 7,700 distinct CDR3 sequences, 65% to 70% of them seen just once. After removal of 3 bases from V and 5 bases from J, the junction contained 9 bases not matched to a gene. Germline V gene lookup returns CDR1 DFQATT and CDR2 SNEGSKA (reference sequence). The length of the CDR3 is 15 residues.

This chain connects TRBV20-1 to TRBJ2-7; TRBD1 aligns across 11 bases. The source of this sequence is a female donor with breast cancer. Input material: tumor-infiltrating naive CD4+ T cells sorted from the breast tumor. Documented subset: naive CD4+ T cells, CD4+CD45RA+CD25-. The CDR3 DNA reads TGCAGTGCTAGGTCAGGGACAGGGGGGACAAACGAGCAGTACTTC. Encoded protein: CSARSGTGGTNEQYF.